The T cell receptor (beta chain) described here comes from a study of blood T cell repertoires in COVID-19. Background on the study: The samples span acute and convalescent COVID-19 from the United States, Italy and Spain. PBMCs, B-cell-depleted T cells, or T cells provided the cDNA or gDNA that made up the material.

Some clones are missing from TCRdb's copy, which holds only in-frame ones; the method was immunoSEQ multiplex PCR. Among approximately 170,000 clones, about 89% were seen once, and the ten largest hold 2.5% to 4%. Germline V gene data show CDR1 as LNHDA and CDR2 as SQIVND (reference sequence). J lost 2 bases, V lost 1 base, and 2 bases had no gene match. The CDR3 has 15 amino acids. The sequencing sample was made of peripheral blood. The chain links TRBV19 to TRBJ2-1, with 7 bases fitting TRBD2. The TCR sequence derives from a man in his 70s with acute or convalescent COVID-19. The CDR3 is CASSIGLAAYNEQFF. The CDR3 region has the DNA TGTGCCAGTAGTATAGGACTAGCCGCCTACAATGAGCAGTTCTTC.